This T cell receptor beta chain derives from a study of OX40 agonist ivuxolimab in advanced cancers. Method: immunoSEQ multiplex PCR; TCRdb's copy keeps in-frame clones and lacks some. This sample has tens of thousands of clones; 75% to 90% occur once, and the top ten carry about 7%. The CDR3 spans 14 residues. The V end was cut by 5 bases, the J end by 4 bases, with 14 bases between. Germline CDR1 reads SEHNR; CDR2 reads FQNEAQ (reference sequence). Source: CD4+ or CD8+ T cells sorted from blood, taken in a trial of the OX40 agonist ivuxolimab. The receptor comes from an adult with an advanced solid tumor such as melanoma, head and neck, liver or kidney cancer. V is TRBV7-9 and J is TRBJ1-2; D is perhaps TRBD1 (5 bases). The CDR3: CASSGDVISYGYTF. CDR3 nucleotides: TGTGCCAGCAGCGGGGACGTTATTAGCTATGGCTACACCTTC.